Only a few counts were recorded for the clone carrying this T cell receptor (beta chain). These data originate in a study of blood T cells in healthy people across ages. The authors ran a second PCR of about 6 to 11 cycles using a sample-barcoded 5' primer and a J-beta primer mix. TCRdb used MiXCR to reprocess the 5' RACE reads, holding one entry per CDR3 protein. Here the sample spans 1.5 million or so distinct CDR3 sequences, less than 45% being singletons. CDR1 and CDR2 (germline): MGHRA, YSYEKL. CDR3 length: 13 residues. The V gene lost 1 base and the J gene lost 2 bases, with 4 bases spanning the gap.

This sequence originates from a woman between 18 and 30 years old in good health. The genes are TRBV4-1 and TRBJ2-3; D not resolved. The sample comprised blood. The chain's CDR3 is CASSQALTDTQYF. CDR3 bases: TGCGCCAGCAGCCAAGCCCTCACAGATACGCAGTATTTT.